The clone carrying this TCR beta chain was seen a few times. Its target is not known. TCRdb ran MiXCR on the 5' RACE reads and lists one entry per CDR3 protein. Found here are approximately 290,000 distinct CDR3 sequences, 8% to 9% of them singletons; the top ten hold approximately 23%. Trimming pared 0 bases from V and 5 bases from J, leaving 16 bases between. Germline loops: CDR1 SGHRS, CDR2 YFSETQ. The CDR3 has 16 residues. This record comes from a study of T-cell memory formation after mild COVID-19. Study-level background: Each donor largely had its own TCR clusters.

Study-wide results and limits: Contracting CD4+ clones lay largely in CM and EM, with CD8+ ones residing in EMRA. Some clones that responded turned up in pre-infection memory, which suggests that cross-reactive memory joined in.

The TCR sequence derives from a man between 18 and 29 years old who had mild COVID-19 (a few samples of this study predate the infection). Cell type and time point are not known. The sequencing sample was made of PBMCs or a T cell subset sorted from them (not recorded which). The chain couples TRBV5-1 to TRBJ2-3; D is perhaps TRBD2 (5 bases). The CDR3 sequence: CASSLAGSLIEDTQYF. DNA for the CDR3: TGCGCCAGCAGCTTGGCGGGGTCACTCATAGAAGATACGCAGTATTTT.